The 5 T cell receptor beta chains below were found in one sample sequenced in a study of CD8 T cells in Susac syndrome. RNA was extracted with the RNeasy kit, and a quantity of about 0.5 to 1 ug was reverse transcribed using random hexamers. TCRdb re-derived calls from the immunoSEQ multiplex PCR reads in MiXCR, one entry per CDR3 protein. The sample gives 200,000 to 250,000 distinct CDR3 sequences, 85% to 95% of which show up once; around 0.15% is in the top ten. The sequenced material came from CD4+ T cells from PBMCs. The receptors come from a human donor with Susac syndrome.

The chain has TRBV19 and TRBJ1-2; D might be TRBD1 (6 bases). Germline V gene data show CDR1 as LNHDA and CDR2 as SQIVND (reference sequence). Deletions cut 5 bases from V and 8 bases from J, with 33 bases between. The CDR3 consists of 19 residues. This chain's CDR3 is CASSPPIWTDTYRGGGYTF. Here the CDR3 DNA reads TGTGCCAGTAGTCCCCCTATCTGGACAGACACCTACCGTGGGGGAGGCTACACCTTC.

This clonotype has only one observation. The CDR3 here is CASSSNTGGQGYSNQPQHF. DNA of the CDR3: TGTGCCAGCAGCTCGAATACAGGTGGGCAGGGGTATAGCAATCAGCCCCAGCATTTT. This sequence joins TRBV7-9 and TRBJ1-5, with a weak D call TRBD1 (6 bases). The CDR3 has 19 residues. V lost 4 bases and J 0 bases, leaving 22 bases between the germline ends. Germline V lookup: CDR1 SEHNR, CDR2 FQNEAQ (reference sequence).

This clonotype was recorded a few times. The chain is built from TRBV7-2 and TRBJ2-1; 7 bases line up with TRBD2. This CDR3 spans 15 amino acids. The V segment lost 0 bases and the J segment 3 bases; nucleotides outside the gene matches: 2. CDR1 is SGHTA and CDR2 is FQGNSA in the germline V gene. CDR3 nucleotide sequence: TGTGCCAGCAGCTTAGCGGCGGGGGTCTACAATGAGCAGTTCTTC. Translated, it gives CASSLAAGVYNEQFF.

The genes are TRBV3-1 and TRBJ1-2, with 10 bases lining up with TRBD1. This CDR3 contains 14 residues. The germline V gene encodes CDR1 LGHDT and CDR2 YNNKEL (reference sequence). The trim removed 3 bases at V and 3 bases at J, leaving 1 base unmatched. The CDR3 region has the DNA TGTGCCAGCAGCCACGGGACAGGGGACTATGGCTACACCTTC. Its translation is CASSHGTGDYGYTF.

The chain has TRBV7-6 and TRBJ2-7; D assignment may be TRBD1 or TRBD2 (5 bases each). V lost 1 base, J lost 2 bases, and 12 bases lay in between. The CDR3 runs 15 residues. From germline, CDR1 is SGHVS and CDR2 FNYEAQ. CDR3 in DNA: TGTGCCAGCAGCTTAGACTGGGGACCCGCCTACGAGCAGTACTTC. It translates to CASSLDWGPAYEQYF. Supplemented by reference TRBV7-6 and TRBJ2-7, the full variable domain reads GAGVSQSPRYKVTKRGQDVALRCDPISGHVSLYWYRQALGQGPEFLTYFNYEAQQDKSGLPNDRFSAERPEGSISTLTIQRTEQRDSAMYRCASSLDWGPAYEQYFGPGTRLTVT.